The source of this T cell receptor (beta chain) is a study of beta chain features in type 1 diabetes (dated by TCRdb to between 2017 and 2018). Concerning the study at large: Patients and healthy donors did not differ in mean age, gender distribution, total cell number or subset yield. In the study, recently diagnosed type 1 diabetes patients and matched healthy donors were compared on the TCRB repertoires of their sorted circulating CD4+ T cell subsets. Regulatory and stem cell-like memory subsets were isolated from only 8 patients and 8 healthy donors, whereas naive and central memory subsets came from all 30 or so donors. A total of 85 million to 140 million sorted cells were examined across all samples, and a strong correlation was observed between cell number per subset and RNA yield. Points the paper makes about the study in general: Because small numbers of individuals were included in the HLA sub-analyses, any influence of HLA type on TCRB rearrangement was left unresolved. Because cDNA was sequenced instead of genomic DNA, highly expressing activated cells could be over-represented, though the groups showed no difference in activation or CD3 levels. Patients with type 1 diabetes made fewer insertions and deleted more nucleotides at VDJ recombination sites, implying thymic rearrangement abnormalities. PCR may preferentially amplify shorter templates, but because patient and control samples were amplified and corrected together, any resulting skew would affect both groups equally. Type 1 diabetes patients showed a moderate but significant shortening of TCRB CDR3 length in all four CD4+ subsets. Naive, central memory and regulatory TCRB repertoires appeared more similar among patients than among healthy donors.

In the case of this clone: Its antigen specificity is not known. Per-nucleotide qualities are absent, and no much larger clonotype sits a single base away.

All of the isolated RNA was reverse transcribed with the High Capacity cDNA Reverse Transcription Kit, so expressed TCRB transcripts were sequenced. Deep immunoSEQ sequencing was applied to naive, central memory and regulatory T cell samples, giving an average of about 3.6 million total reads per sample. Sorted cells were lysed in RLT buffer, and RNA was extracted using DNase-treated RNeasy Micro or Mini kits according to cell number. To prevent cross-contamination, each cell subset was processed individually, whereas patient and healthy donor samples were processed jointly. Using the immunoSEQ multiplex PCR, TCRB sequences were amplified from cDNA into 87-bp fragments spanning the CDR3 region. The amplicons were sequenced using the Illumina HiSeq platform. The study's own analysis went as follows. Synthetic template baselines were used to correct PCR bias computationally, reads within Hamming distance 2 were collapsed together, and singletons that could not be merged were discarded. Reads were aligned against IMGT to assign V, D and J genes, CDR3 length and insertions or deletions at six rearrangement sites. Clonotype counts were normalized to sorted cell number within each subset before computing true diversity and Gini coefficients with the tcR R package. The overlap coefficient, calculated on TCRB nucleotide sequences, was used to measure repertoire sharing. As a proxy for the pre-selection repertoire, out-of-frame TCRB sequences from naive cells were analyzed. TCRdb obtained this table from immuneACCESS and retained in-frame rearrangements with V and J assigned. These tables miss some clones; where compared with another copy, unresolved V genes account for less than half of the shortfall, and the remainder is unexplained. V and J calls and clone size are those listed in that table; D and trimming were worked out from the DNA. This sample is represented by around 150,000 clones; 63% of them were singletons. The leading ten clones occupy approximately 0.089% of the sample.

From each donor, a single peripheral blood sample of approximately 110 mL on average was drawn into heparinised tubes. Naive, central memory, regulatory and stem cell-like memory CD4+ T cells were sorted on a BD FACSAria II using a panel including CD45RO, CCR7, CD25, CD127, CD95 and CD27. Every sorted population had a purity above 95%. PBMCs were isolated right away by Lymphoprep density gradient centrifugation and were stained directly, without culture. To minimize batch effects, samples were stained and sorted in pairs, one healthy donor with one patient per experiment. V was cut back by 5 bases and J by 3 bases, leaving a gap of 5 bases between them. There are 11 amino acids in the CDR3, from cysteine to phenylalanine inclusive. CDR3 DNA only is kept here, 33 bases in frame from base 1. For CDR1 and CDR2, the germline V gene lists SQVTM and ANQGSEA.

This receptor was taken from a man aged 25-45 years with type 1 diabetes. The chain uses TRBV29-1 and TRBJ2-1, with no confident D gene call. The sequenced material came from naive CD4+ T cells from blood. This specimen's cell subset or site label, per the study, means: true naive CD4+ T cells. The nucleotide sequence reads as follows: TGCAGCGTTCTCCGCTACAATGAGCAGTTCTTC. Its protein product is CSVLRYNEQFF.